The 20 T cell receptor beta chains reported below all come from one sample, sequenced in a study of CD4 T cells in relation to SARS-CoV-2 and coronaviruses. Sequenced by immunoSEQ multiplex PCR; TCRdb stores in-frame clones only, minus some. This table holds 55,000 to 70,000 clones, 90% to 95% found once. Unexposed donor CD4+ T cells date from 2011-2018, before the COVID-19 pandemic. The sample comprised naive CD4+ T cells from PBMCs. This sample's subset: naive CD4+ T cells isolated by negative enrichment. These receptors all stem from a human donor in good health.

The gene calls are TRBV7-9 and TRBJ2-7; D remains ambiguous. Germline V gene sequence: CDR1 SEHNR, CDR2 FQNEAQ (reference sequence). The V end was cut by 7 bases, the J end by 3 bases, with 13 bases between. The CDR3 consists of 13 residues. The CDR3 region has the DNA TGTGCCAGCACTAAGGCGGCGAGCTACGAGCAGTACTTC. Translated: CASTKAASYEQYF.

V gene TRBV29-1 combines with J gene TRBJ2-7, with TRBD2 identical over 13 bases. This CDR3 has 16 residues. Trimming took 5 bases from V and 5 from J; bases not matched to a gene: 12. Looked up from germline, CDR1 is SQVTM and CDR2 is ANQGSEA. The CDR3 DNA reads TGCAGCGTTCGGGGACTAGCGGGGCCTTCTTGGGACGAGCAGTACTTC. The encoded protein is CSVRGLAGPSWDEQYF.

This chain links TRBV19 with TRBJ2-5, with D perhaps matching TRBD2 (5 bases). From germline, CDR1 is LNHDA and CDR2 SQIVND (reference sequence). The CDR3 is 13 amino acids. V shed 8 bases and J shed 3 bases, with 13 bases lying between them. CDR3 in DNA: TGTGCCAGTGCCCAGATCGGGGAAGAGACCCAGTACTTC. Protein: CASAQIGEETQYF. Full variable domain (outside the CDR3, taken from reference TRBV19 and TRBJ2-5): DGGITQSPKYLFRKEGQNVTLSCEQNLNHDAMYWYRQDPGQGLRLIYYSQIVNDFQKGDIAEGYSVSREKKESFPLTVTSAQKNPTAFYLCASAQIGEETQYFGPGTRLLVL.

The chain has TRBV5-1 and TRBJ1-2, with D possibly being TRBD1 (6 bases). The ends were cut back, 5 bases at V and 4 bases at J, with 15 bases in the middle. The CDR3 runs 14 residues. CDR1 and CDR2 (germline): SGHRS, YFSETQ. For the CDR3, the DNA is TGCGCCAGCAGGGACAGTTTGGGTAGCTATGGCTACACCTTC. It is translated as CASRDSLGSYGYTF.

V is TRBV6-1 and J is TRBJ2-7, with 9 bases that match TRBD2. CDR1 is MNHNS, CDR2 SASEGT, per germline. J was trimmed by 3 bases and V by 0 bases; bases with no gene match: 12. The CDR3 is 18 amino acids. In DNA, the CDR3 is TGTGCCAGCAGTGAAGCCGTGTTCGGCGGGAGGGCACGCTACGAGCAGTACTTC. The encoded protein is CASSEAVFGGRARYEQYF.

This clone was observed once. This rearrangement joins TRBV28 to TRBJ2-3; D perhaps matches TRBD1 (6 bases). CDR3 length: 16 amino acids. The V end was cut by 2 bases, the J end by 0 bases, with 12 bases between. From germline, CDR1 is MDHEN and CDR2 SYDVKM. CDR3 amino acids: CASSLIGTRSTDTQYF. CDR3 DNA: TGTGCCAGCAGTTTAATTGGGACAAGGAGCACAGATACGCAGTATTTT.

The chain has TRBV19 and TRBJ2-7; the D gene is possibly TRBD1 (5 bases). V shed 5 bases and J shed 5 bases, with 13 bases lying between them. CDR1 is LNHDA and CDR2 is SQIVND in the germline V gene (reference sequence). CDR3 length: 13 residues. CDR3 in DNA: TGTGCCAGTAGTGCCCCCGACAGCGACGAGCAGTACTTC. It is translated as CASSAPDSDEQYF.

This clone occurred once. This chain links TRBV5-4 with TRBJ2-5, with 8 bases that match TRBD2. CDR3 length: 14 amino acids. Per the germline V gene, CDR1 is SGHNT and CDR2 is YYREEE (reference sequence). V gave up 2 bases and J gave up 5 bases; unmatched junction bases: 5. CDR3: CASSFSGGRETQYF. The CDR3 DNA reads TGTGCCAGCAGCTTTTCGGGGGGGCGTGAGACCCAGTACTTC.

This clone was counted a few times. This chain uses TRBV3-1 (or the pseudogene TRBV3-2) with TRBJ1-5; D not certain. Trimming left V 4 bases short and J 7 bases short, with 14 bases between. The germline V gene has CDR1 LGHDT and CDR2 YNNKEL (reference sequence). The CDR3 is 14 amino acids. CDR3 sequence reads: CASSPRAEAQPQHF. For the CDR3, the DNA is TGTGCCAGCAGCCCGCGAGCAGAGGCACAGCCCCAGCATTTT.

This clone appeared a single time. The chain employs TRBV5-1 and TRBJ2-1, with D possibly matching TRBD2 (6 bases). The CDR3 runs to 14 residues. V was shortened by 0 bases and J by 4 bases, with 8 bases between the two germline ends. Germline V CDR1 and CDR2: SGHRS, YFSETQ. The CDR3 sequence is CASSLGGLYNEQFF. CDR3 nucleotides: TGCGCCAGCAGCTTGGGCGGACTATACAATGAGCAGTTCTTC.

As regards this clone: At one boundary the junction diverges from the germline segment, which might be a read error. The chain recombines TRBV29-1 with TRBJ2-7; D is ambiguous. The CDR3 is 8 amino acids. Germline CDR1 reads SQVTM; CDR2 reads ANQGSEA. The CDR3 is CSVGSWHF. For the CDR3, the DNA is TGCAGCGTTGGCAGTTGGCACTTC.

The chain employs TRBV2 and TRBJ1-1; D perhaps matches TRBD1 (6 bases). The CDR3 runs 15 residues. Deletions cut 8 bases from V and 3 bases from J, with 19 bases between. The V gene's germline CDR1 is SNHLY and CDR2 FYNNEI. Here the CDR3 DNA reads TGTGCCAGCCTATTTTGGGGGGCGGTCGACACTGAAGCTTTCTTT. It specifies CASLFWGAVDTEAFF.

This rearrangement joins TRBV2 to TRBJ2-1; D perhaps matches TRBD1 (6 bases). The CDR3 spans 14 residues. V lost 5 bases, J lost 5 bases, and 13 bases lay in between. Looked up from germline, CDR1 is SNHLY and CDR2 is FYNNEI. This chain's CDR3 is CASSRDTGHNEQFF. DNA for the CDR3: TGTGCCAGCAGTAGGGACACAGGTCACAATGAGCAGTTCTTC.

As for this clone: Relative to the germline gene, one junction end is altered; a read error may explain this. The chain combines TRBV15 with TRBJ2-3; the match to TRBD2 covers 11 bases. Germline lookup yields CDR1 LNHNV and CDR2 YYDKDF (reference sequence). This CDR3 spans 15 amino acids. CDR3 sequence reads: CATSRDLNSGGASDF. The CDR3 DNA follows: TGTGCCACCAGCAGAGATCTGAATAGCGGGGGGGCCTCAGATTTT.

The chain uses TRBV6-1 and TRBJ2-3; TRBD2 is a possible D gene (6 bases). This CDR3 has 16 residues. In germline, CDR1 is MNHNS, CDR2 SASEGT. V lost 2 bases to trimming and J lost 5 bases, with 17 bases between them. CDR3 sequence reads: CASSEPQRLERDTQYF. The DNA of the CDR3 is TGTGCCAGCAGTGAACCCCAGAGACTAGAGAGAGATACGCAGTATTTT.

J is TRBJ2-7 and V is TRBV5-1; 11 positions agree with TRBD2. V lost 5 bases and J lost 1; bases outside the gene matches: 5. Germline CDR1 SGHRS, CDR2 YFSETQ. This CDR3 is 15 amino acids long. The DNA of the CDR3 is TGCGCCAGCAGGCAGACTAGCGGGACTTCCTACGAGCAGTACTTC. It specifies CASRQTSGTSYEQYF.

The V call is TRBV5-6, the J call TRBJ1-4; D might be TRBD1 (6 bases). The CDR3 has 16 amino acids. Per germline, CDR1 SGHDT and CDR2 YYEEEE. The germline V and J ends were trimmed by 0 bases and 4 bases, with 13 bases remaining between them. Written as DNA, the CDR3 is TGTGCCAGCAGCTTGGCCCAGGGGCATGTTAATGAAAAACTGTTTTTT. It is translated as CASSLAQGHVNEKLFF.

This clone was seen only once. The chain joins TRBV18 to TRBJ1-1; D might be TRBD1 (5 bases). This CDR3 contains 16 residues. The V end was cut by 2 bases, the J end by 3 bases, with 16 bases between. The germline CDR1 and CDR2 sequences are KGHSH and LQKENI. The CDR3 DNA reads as TGTGCCAGCTCACCAAGGGGAATCGGCCAGTACACTGAAGCTTTCTTT. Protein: CASSPRGIGQYTEAFF.

CDR3 region: CASKPGWGSTDTQYF. CDR3 nucleotide sequence: TGTGCCAGTAAGCCGGGCTGGGGGAGCACAGATACGCAGTATTTT. The chain links TRBV19 to TRBJ2-3; D may be TRBD1 or TRBD2 (5 bases each). Trimming took 7 bases from V and 0 from J, leaving 14 bases between them. CDR1 is LNHDA, CDR2 SQIVND, per germline (reference sequence). The CDR3 is 15 amino acids. The entire variable domain, with the rest obtained from reference TRBV19 and TRBJ2-3, is as follows: DGGITQSPKYLFRKEGQNVTLSCEQNLNHDAMYWYRQDPGQGLRLIYYSQIVNDFQKGDIAEGYSVSREKKESFPLTVTSAQKNPTAFYLCASKPGWGSTDTQYFGPGTRLTVL.

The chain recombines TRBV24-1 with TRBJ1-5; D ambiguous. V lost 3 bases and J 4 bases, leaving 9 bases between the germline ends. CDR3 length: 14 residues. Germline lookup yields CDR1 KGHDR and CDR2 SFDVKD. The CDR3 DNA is TGTGCCACCAGTGATCCTACACGGAATCAGCCCCAGCATTTT. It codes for CATSDPTRNQPQHF.